Included here is one T cell receptor (beta chain) sequence, with context. Its ends do not fully match the called genes, so a read error is possible. The data derive from a study of blood T cell repertoires in COVID-19. Produced via immunoSEQ multiplex PCR; TCRdb's table is partial and in-frame only. Here the sample spans more than 100,000 clones, around 82% being singletons. The sequenced material came from peripheral blood. This sequence originates from a man in his 60s with acute or convalescent COVID-19.

CDR3 sequence (DNA): TGTGCCAGTAGTATGGGACAGGGTCGGGATTTT. Translated: CASSMGQGRDF. The rearrangement joins TRBV19 to TRBJ1-5; TRBD1 matches at 9 bases. CDR3 length: 11 residues. The V gene's germline CDR1 is LNHDA and CDR2 SQIVND (reference sequence).